This T cell receptor beta chain was sequenced during a study of T cell responses to AZD1222 COVID-19 vaccine. The protocol was immunoSEQ multiplex PCR, while the TCRdb copy is restricted to in-frame clones and leaves out a portion. The top ten hold around 30% of the sample, which has some 120,000 clones, roughly 91% seen once. The V gene's germline CDR1 is SGHTA and CDR2 FQGNSA. Trimming removed 0 bases at V and 5 bases at J, with 9 bases between. This CDR3 region has 14 residues. The genes are TRBV7-2 and TRBJ2-3; D ambiguous. Source: peripheral blood, taken on day 0 of AZD1222 vaccination. The TCR comes from an adult in good health. The CDR3 region has the DNA TGTGCCAGCAGCTTAGCGCTAAGGGTAGATACGCAGTATTTT. It specifies CASSLALRVDTQYF.